The 18 T cell receptor beta chains in this list originate from one sample, sequenced in a study of shared clonotypes between healthy human individuals. Naive CD8 cells, CD45RO-negative and positively selected for CCR7, excluded terminally differentiated effector memory CD45RA+ cells. Method: immunoSEQ multiplex PCR; TCRdb's copy keeps in-frame clones and lacks some. Altogether about 2 million clones are present, about 95% being singletons, with the ten largest covering more than 0.95%. The sequenced sample consisted of naive CD8+ T cells sorted from blood. All receptors derive from a man younger than 35 in good health.

The V call is TRBV7-9, the J call TRBJ2-3, with 8 bases fitting TRBD2. The germline V gene encodes CDR1 SEHNR and CDR2 FQNEAQ (reference sequence). The CDR3 consists of 16 residues. The trim removed 0 bases at V and 2 bases at J, leaving 4 bases unmatched. The CDR3 coding sequence is TGTGCCAGCAGCTTAGCGCTTAGCGGGGCCACAGATACGCAGTATTTT. Encoded protein: CASSLALSGATDTQYF.

The chain has TRBV5-6 and TRBJ2-1, with TRBD2 matching over 11 bases. CDR3 length: 16 amino acids. J was trimmed by 5 bases and V by 2 bases; bases with no gene match: 6. In germline, CDR1 is SGHDT, CDR2 YYEEEE. The CDR3 reads CASSLLAGDPNNEQFF. The CDR3 DNA reads TGTGCCAGCAGCTTACTAGCGGGGGACCCCAACAATGAGCAGTTCTTC.

This chain connects TRBV27 to TRBJ2-7; 7 bases agree with TRBD1. Germline V gene data show CDR1 as MNHEY and CDR2 as SMNVEV (reference sequence). This CDR3 has 15 residues. Trimming cost V 5 bases and J 1 base; bases outside gene matches: 8. The CDR3 loop reads CASSTRQGPSYEQYF. DNA for the CDR3: TGTGCCAGCAGTACCCGACAGGGTCCTTCCTACGAGCAGTACTTC.

The chain has TRBV10-2 and TRBJ2-1; the match to TRBD2 covers 9 bases. The V gene end was trimmed by 3 bases and the J gene end by 8 bases; junction bases not matched to a gene: 8. Looked up from germline, CDR1 is WSHSY and CDR2 is SAAADI. The CDR3 is made up of 15 amino acids. The CDR3: CASSDMRGGVHEQFF. CDR3 in DNA: TGCGCCAGCAGTGATATGCGGGGGGGCGTGCATGAGCAGTTCTTC.

J is TRBJ2-7 and V is TRBV2; TRBD1 agrees at 9 bases. The V and J ends lost 6 bases and 0 bases, in that order; junction bases with no gene match: 15. This CDR3 contains 18 residues. Per the germline V gene, CDR1 is SNHLY and CDR2 is FYNNEI. The CDR3 DNA is TGTGCCAGCAGCGAGGGGACACGGGACAGGGATACCTCCTACGAGCAGTACTTC. This codes for CASSEGTRDRDTSYEQYF.

This chain uses TRBV13 with TRBJ1-2, with D maybe TRBD1 (5 bases). The CDR3 covers 18 residues. V dropped 1 base and J dropped 6 bases, with 24 bases sitting between them. Germline V gene data show CDR1 as PRHDT and CDR2 as FYEKMQ (reference sequence). The CDR3 DNA reads TGTGCCAGCAGCTTAGATCGGACTTTTGAGGGGAATAGGGATGGCTACACCTTC. The encoded protein is CASSLDRTFEGNRDGYTF. The entire variable domain, with the rest obtained from reference TRBV13 and TRBJ1-2, is as follows: AAGVIQSPRHLIKEKRETATLKCYPIPRHDTVYWYQQGPGQDPQFLISFYEKMQSDKGSIPDRFSAQQFSDYHSELNMSSLELGDSALYFCASSLDRTFEGNRDGYTFGSGTRLTVV.

The chain joins TRBV10-1 to TRBJ2-7, with D unclear. V was pared by 0 bases and J by 6 bases, with 9 bases between. CDR1 is WNHNN and CDR2 is SYGVQD in the germline V gene (reference sequence). This CDR3 comprises 13 residues. The CDR3 region has the DNA TGCGCCAGCAGTGAGTCGGGGTTTGGCGAGCAGTACTTC. Translating it yields CASSESGFGEQYF.

The chain links TRBV6-5 to TRBJ2-5; D assignment may be TRBD1 or TRBD2 (6 bases each). The V end was cut by 2 bases, the J end by 2 bases, with 12 bases between. The CDR3 sequence is 15 residues long. Germline CDR1 MNHEY, CDR2 SVGAGI. The CDR3 reads CASSYGPGAQETQYF. The CDR3 DNA follows: TGTGCCAGCAGTTACGGGCCGGGGGCTCAAGAGACCCAGTACTTC.

As for this clone: The sample contains more than one DNA sequence encoding this CDR3. The J gene is TRBJ2-5, the V gene TRBV25-1, with 7 positions matching TRBD2. The CDR3 is 14 residues long. With V trimmed by 1 base and J by 4 bases, 3 bases remained unmatched. CDR1 and CDR2 from the germline V gene are MGHDK and SYGVNS. The CDR3: CASSEFGGTETQYF. DNA of the CDR3: TGTGCCAGCAGTGAATTCGGGGGGACAGAGACCCAGTACTTC. Supplemented by reference TRBV25-1 and TRBJ2-5, the full variable domain reads EADIYQTPRYLVIGTGKKITLECSQTMGHDKMYWYQQDPGMELHLIHYSYGVNSTEKGDLSSESTVSRIRTEHFPLTLESARPSHTSQYLCASSEFGGTETQYFGPGTRLLVL.

The rearrangement links TRBV10-3 to TRBJ2-1; no clear D. This CDR3 region has 14 residues. Trimming cost V 3 bases and J 3 bases, with 9 bases left between them. The germline V gene encodes CDR1 ENHRY and CDR2 SYGVKD. The CDR3 spells CAISDGPGYNEQFF. In nucleotides, the CDR3 is TGTGCCATCAGTGATGGGCCTGGCTACAATGAGCAGTTCTTC.

The chain joins TRBV4-3 to TRBJ1-1; D perhaps matches TRBD1 (5 bases). Trimming cost V 2 bases and J 11 bases, with 24 bases left between them. The CDR3 contains 16 residues. Germline V lookup: CDR1 LGHNA, CDR2 YSLEER. The CDR3 is CASSQIWDLRAFGAFF. Here the CDR3 DNA reads TGCGCCAGCAGCCAAATATGGGACCTAAGGGCCTTTGGGGCTTTCTTT.

A note on this clone: Other nucleotide sequences in the sample specify the same CDR3. This chain uses TRBV30 with TRBJ1-1; D gene unclear. Germline CDR1 is GTSNPN and CDR2 is SVGIG (reference sequence). The CDR3 covers 13 residues. V gave up 0 bases and J gave up 4 bases, with 9 bases separating them. DNA for the CDR3: TGTGCCTGGAGTGTACGAGGAACCACTGAAGCTTTCTTT. Amino acid sequence: CAWSVRGTTEAFF.

As to this clone: The sample contains more than one DNA sequence encoding this CDR3. The V call is TRBV4-1, the J call TRBJ2-7, with TRBD1 matching 11 bases. CDR3 size: 16 residues. The germline V gene encodes CDR1 MGHRA and CDR2 YSYEKL. The V gene end was trimmed by 4 bases and the J gene end by 3 bases; junction bases not matched to a gene: 8. CDR3 in DNA: TGCGCCAGCAGCCCGGACCCCGGGACAGGGGGCTACGAGCAGTACTTC. It encodes CASSPDPGTGGYEQYF.

The rearrangement links TRBV7-8 to TRBJ2-1; a weak D match, TRBD2 (6 bases). Germline loops: CDR1 SGHVS, CDR2 FQNEAQ. Trimming took off 4 bases at V and 5 bases at J, with 15 bases between the two ends. The length of the CDR3 is 15 residues. The CDR3 reads CASSSFLAYDNEQFF. Here the CDR3 DNA reads TGTGCCAGCAGCTCCTTTCTAGCGTACGACAATGAGCAGTTCTTC.

This chain uses TRBV29-1 with TRBJ2-7; 7 nucleotides align to TRBD1. V was pared by 3 bases and J by 1 base, with 3 bases of the junction left unmatched. Germline-derived CDR1 and CDR2 are SQVTM and ANQGSEA. CDR3 length: 13 residues. The CDR3 DNA is TGCAGCGTTGACTACAGGGGATCCTACGAGCAGTACTTC. As protein: CSVDYRGSYEQYF.

V is TRBV12-5 and J is TRBJ2-5; D uncertain. The CDR3 length is 12 residues. Germline CDR1 is LGHNT and CDR2 is FRNRAP. Trimming shortened V by 7 bases and J by 1 base, and 7 bases separated the two germline ends. In DNA form, the CDR3 reads TGTGCTAGTGCTACGTCCCAAGAGACCCAGTACTTC. Its protein product is CASATSQETQYF.

The chain uses TRBV7-9 and TRBJ1-4, with D possibly matching TRBD1 (6 bases). Trimming shortened V by 3 bases and J by 8 bases, and 10 bases separated the two germline ends. This CDR3 region has 13 residues. The germline CDR1 and CDR2 sequences are SEHNR and FQNEAQ (reference sequence). Here the CDR3 DNA reads TGTGCCAGCAGCTTTTTGACAGGCGAAAAACTGTTTTTT. It is translated as CASSFLTGEKLFF.

V and J are TRBV13 and TRBJ2-5, with 10 bases lining up with TRBD2. Per germline, CDR1 PRHDT and CDR2 FYEKMQ (reference sequence). The V gene end was trimmed by 3 bases and the J gene end by 1 base; junction bases not matched to a gene: 2. CDR3 length: 15 amino acids. The CDR3 region has the DNA TGTGCCAGCAGCTTCCTAGCGGGGGCCCAAGAGACCCAGTACTTC. Its protein product is CASSFLAGAQETQYF.